One and the same sample provided the 19 T cell receptor beta chains below, sequenced in a study of shared T cell receptors in the human thymus. TCRdb keeps only in-frame clones here, not all; method: immunoSEQ multiplex PCR. The sample comprises hundreds of thousands of clones, approximately 88% of which are singletons, and about 0.01% rests with the top ten. In addition, the sample was reused for a study of human thymus T cells.

What was sequenced was thymocytes. These receptors all come from a boy younger than two with a congenital heart defect.

As DNA, the CDR3 is TGTGCCAGCAGTGGTGTTTGGAGTCTAGCCAAAAACATTCAGTACTTC. It is translated as CASSGVWSLAKNIQYF. This sequence joins TRBV11-2 and TRBJ2-4; D ambiguous. V dropped 6 bases and J dropped 0 bases, with 15 bases sitting between them. The germline CDR1 and CDR2 sequences are SGHAT and FQNNGV. The CDR3 sequence is 16 residues long. Together with reference TRBV11-2 and TRBJ2-4, the CDR3 gives the full variable domain: EAGVAQSPRYKIIEKRQSVAFWCNPISGHATLYWYQQILGQGPKLLIQFQNNGVVDDSQLPKDRFSAERLKGVDSTLKIQPAKLEDSAVYLCASSGVWSLAKNIQYFGAGTRLSVL.

The rearrangement links TRBV11-1 to TRBJ2-6; 7 positions match TRBD1. V shed 5 bases and J 0 bases; nucleotides not matched to a gene: 13. The CDR3 is 19 amino acids. In germline, CDR1 is SGHAT, CDR2 FQDESV (reference sequence). In nucleotides, the CDR3 is TGTGCCAGCAGCACGGGCCAGGGACAGCCCTACTCTGGGGCCAACGTCCTGACTTTC. It translates to CASSTGQGQPYSGANVLTF. Looking up the rest from reference TRBV11-1 and TRBJ2-6 gives the full variable domain: EAEVAQSPRYKITEKSQAVAFWCDPISGHATLYWYRQILGQGPELLVQFQDESVVDDSQLPKDRFSAERLKGVDSTLKIQPAELGDSAMYLCASSTGQGQPYSGANVLTFGAGSRLTVL.

The gene calls are TRBV13 and TRBJ2-2, with TRBD2 as a possible D gene (5 bases). Germline V gives CDR1 PRHDT, CDR2 FYEKMQ (reference sequence). The CDR3 extends over 16 amino acids. The germline V and J ends were trimmed by 1 base and 4 bases, with 13 bases remaining between them. For the CDR3, the DNA is TGTGCCAGCAGCTTAGCGAATACTGGGAGCACCGGGGAGCTGTTTTTT. As protein: CASSLANTGSTGELFF.

The V gene is TRBV27, the J gene TRBJ1-2; 9 bases are shared with TRBD1. The CDR3 loop spans 16 amino acids. J lost 8 bases, V lost 0 bases, and 10 bases had no gene match. Germline lookup yields CDR1 MNHEY and CDR2 SMNVEV (reference sequence). CDR3 DNA sequence: TGTGCCAGCAGTTTATCGCATCGAGGACAGGGGAAGGGCTACACCTTC. Residues: CASSLSHRGQGKGYTF.

This rearrangement joins TRBV28 to TRBJ2-2; the D gene is possibly TRBD2 (5 bases). This CDR3 region has 13 residues. V was clipped by 10 bases and J by 3 bases, with 12 bases between them. Germline V gives CDR1 MDHEN, CDR2 SYDVKM. The chain's CDR3 is CAMGSGYTGELFF. The CDR3 nucleotides read TGTGCCATGGGGAGCGGTTACACCGGGGAGCTGTTTTTT.

The rearrangement links TRBV4-1 to TRBJ1-5; TRBD1 agrees at 9 bases. This CDR3 is 16 amino acids long. Losses at the gene ends were 3 bases for V and 3 bases for J; bases not matched to a gene: 6. Germline V gene sequence: CDR1 MGHRA, CDR2 YSYEKL. The CDR3 loop is CASSQGDRVYNQPQHF. The CDR3 nucleotides read TGCGCCAGCAGCCAGGGGGACAGGGTCTACAATCAGCCCCAGCATTTT.

This clone was detected only once. The chain employs TRBV25-1 and TRBJ2-7; a weak D match, TRBD2 (7 bases). In germline, CDR1 is MGHDK, CDR2 SYGVNS. The CDR3 has 15 amino acids. The V gene lost 5 bases and the J gene lost 1 base, with 15 bases spanning the gap. CDR3: CASSIRGGGSYEQYF. CDR3 bases: TGTGCCAGCAGTATCCGCGGGGGCGGTTCCTACGAGCAGTACTTC.

This chain joins TRBV27 and TRBJ2-1; tentative D call: TRBD1 (6 bases). Between the trimmed V and J ends, which lost 8 bases and 7 bases, there was a span of 18 bases. Germline V CDR1 and CDR2: MNHEY, SMNVEV (reference sequence). This CDR3 has 14 amino acids. This CDR3 is CASRAHPQGNEQFF. In nucleotides, the CDR3 is TGTGCCAGCCGCGCCCACCCACAGGGAAATGAGCAGTTCTTC.

The CDR3 DNA reads TGTGCCAGCAGCTCCCGAGGTAAAGCGAACACCGGGGAGCTGTTTTTT. This codes for CASSSRGKANTGELFF. This chain joins TRBV7-8 and TRBJ2-2; D remains ambiguous. CDR1 is SGHVS, CDR2 FQNEAQ, per germline. This CDR3 spans 16 amino acids. Between the trimmed V and J ends, which lost 4 bases and 0 bases, there was a span of 12 bases.

This clone appeared a few times. This chain connects TRBV28 to TRBJ2-1; TRBD2 agrees at 14 bases. Germline CDR1 MDHEN, CDR2 SYDVKM. The length of the CDR3 is 16 residues. Losses at the gene ends were 3 bases for V and 5 bases for J; bases not matched to a gene: 3. Here the CDR3 reads CASSLGTSGRHNEQFF. The DNA of the CDR3 is TGTGCCAGCAGTTTGGGGACTAGCGGGAGACACAATGAGCAGTTCTTC.

The V and J genes are TRBV5-4 and TRBJ2-7; no definite D call. Between the trimmed V and J ends, which lost 4 bases and 4 bases, there was a span of 6 bases. The germline gives CDR1 SGHNT, CDR2 YYREEE (reference sequence). The CDR3 is made up of 11 amino acids. Written as DNA, the CDR3 is TGTGCCAGCAGCAACCGGTACGAGCAGTACTTC. It encodes CASSNRYEQYF. Using reference TRBV5-4 and TRBJ2-7 for the parts outside the CDR3, the full variable domain is ETGVTQSPTHLIKTRGQQVTLRCSSQSGHNTVSWYQQALGQGPQFIFQYYREEENGRGNFPPRFSGLQFPNYSSELNVNALELDDSALYLCASSNRYEQYFGPGTRLTVT.

The table lists this clone with a count of one. This rearrangement joins TRBV11-2 to TRBJ2-7, with 8 bases lining up with TRBD1. Trimming at V came to 5 bases and at J to 3 bases, leaving 6 bases not matched to a gene. The CDR3 has 14 amino acids. Germline V gives CDR1 SGHAT, CDR2 FQNNGV. The CDR3 loop reads CASSRYRGSYEQYF. CDR3 nucleotide sequence: TGTGCCAGCAGCCGTTACAGGGGGAGCTACGAGCAGTACTTC.

This chain joins TRBV29-1 and TRBJ2-7; TRBD1 matches at 7 bases. Unmatched junction bases numbered 8, after V lost 7 bases and J lost 5 bases. The CDR3 consists of 12 residues. Per germline, CDR1 SQVTM and CDR2 ANQGSEA. The CDR3 DNA is TGCAGCGCAAACAGGGGTGTGGACGAGCAGTACTTC. Translated: CSANRGVDEQYF.

The chain links TRBV10-2 to TRBJ1-2; D may be TRBD1 (5 bases). With 6 bases removed from V and 7 bases from J, the gap between germline ends came to 15 bases. The CDR3 contains 13 residues. Looked up from germline, CDR1 is WSHSY and CDR2 is SAAADI. CDR3 coding DNA: TGCGCCAGCAGGGCTTCCAGGGAAGGTGGCTACACCTTC. Translation: CASRASREGGYTF.

V is TRBV5-1 and J is TRBJ2-7; maybe TRBD1 (6 bases). Per the germline V gene, CDR1 is SGHRS and CDR2 is YFSETQ. Between the trimmed V and J ends, which lost 4 bases and 0 bases, there was a span of 11 bases. The length of the CDR3 is 14 residues. This CDR3 is CASSGTPSSYEQYF. The CDR3 DNA sequence: TGCGCCAGCAGCGGGACACCGTCCTCCTACGAGCAGTACTTC.

This chain links TRBV28 with TRBJ2-7; TRBD1 matches 8 bases. Germline CDR1 and CDR2: MDHEN and SYDVKM. V gave up 1 base and J gave up 1 base; unmatched junction bases: 6. This CDR3 is built from 16 residues. The CDR3 DNA follows: TGTGCCAGCAGTTTATCCACCGACAGGGGTTCCTACGAGCAGTACTTC. It codes for CASSLSTDRGSYEQYF.

The chain employs TRBV6-6 and TRBJ2-7; 9 bases are shared with TRBD1. Looked up from germline, CDR1 is MNHNY and CDR2 is SVGAGI (reference sequence). The ends lost 4 bases at V and 5 bases at J; junction bases unmatched: 6. The length of the CDR3 is 14 residues. CDR3 sequence reads: CASSLGQGSHEQYF. CDR3 bases: TGTGCCAGCAGTTTGGGACAGGGCAGCCACGAGCAGTACTTC.

V and J are TRBV4-3 and TRBJ2-1; 10 positions agree with TRBD2. V lost 1 base to trimming and J lost 4 bases; unmatched junction nucleotides: 13. Germline values: CDR1 LGHNA, CDR2 YSLEER. The CDR3 is 19 residues long. CDR3 DNA: TGCGCCAGCAGCCAAGTAGTCTCGGGTAGCGGGAGGTTATACAATGAGCAGTTCTTC. This encodes CASSQVVSGSGRLYNEQFF.

This chain uses TRBV30 with TRBJ1-6, with a possible D match to TRBD1 (6 bases). Trimming stripped 1 base from V and 6 bases from J, with 10 bases between. Looked up from germline, CDR1 is GTSNPN and CDR2 is SVGIG (reference sequence). The CDR3 extends over 14 amino acids. DNA for the CDR3: TGTGCCTGGAGTGCTAGGGGGGGTAATTCACCCCTCCACTTT. The encoded protein is CAWSARGGNSPLHF.